The present T cell receptor (beta chain) was sequenced within a study of cytomegalovirus exposure and HLA in healthy donors. This clone was seen only once. The antigen is not known. V lost 1 base, J lost 10 bases, and 8 bases lay in between. This CDR3 spans 12 amino acids. Germline V gene sequence: CDR1 PRHDT, CDR2 FYEKMQ (reference sequence). In the PCR, 60 Vbeta and 13 Jbeta primers were used. The protocol was immunoSEQ multiplex PCR, while the TCRdb copy is restricted to in-frame clones and leaves out a portion. The sample shows over 80,000 clones, 81% of them seen only once. Study-level findings and limits: In an earlier analysis, in around 590 donors, most V segments appeared productive either ~90% or ~30% of the time.

Specimen: PBMCs. The source is a man aged 35 to 55 in good health and CMV-seropositive. This chain connects TRBV13 to TRBJ1-3; D gene uncertain. The chain's CDR3 is CASSLVRETIYF. In DNA, the CDR3 is TGTGCCAGCAGCTTAGTCCGAGAGACCATATATTTT.